Presented here are 28 T cell receptor beta chains from one specimen sequenced in a study of blood T cell repertoires in COVID-19. TCRdb's table, derived via immunoSEQ multiplex PCR, lists solely in-frame clones and lacks some. The sample records fewer than 150,000 clones, about 83% being singletons. Sequencing was carried out using peripheral blood. The origin of the receptors is a human donor in a cohort sampled during active COVID-19.

V and J are TRBV3-1 (or the pseudogene TRBV3-2) and TRBJ1-4, with TRBD1 matching over 9 bases. The CDR3 runs to 21 residues. Germline V gene lookup returns CDR1 LGHDT and CDR2 YNNKEL (reference sequence). Unmatched junction bases numbered 24, after V lost 2 bases and J lost 8 bases. This CDR3 reads CASSQRFQWDRVPFGGEKLFF. CDR3 DNA: TGTGCCAGCAGCCAAAGATTCCAGTGGGACAGGGTTCCTTTTGGTGGCGAAAAACTGTTTTTT.

The gene calls are TRBV6-5 and TRBJ1-5; no clear D gene. This CDR3 comprises 15 residues. V lost 6 bases, J lost 0 bases, and 12 bases lay in between. Germline-derived CDR1 and CDR2 are MNHEY and SVGAGI. In DNA form, the CDR3 reads TGTGCCAGCAGGGTCTCGGGAGGTAGCAATCAGCCCCAGCATTTT. Translation: CASRVSGGSNQPQHF.

This rearrangement joins TRBV5-3 to TRBJ2-7; maybe TRBD1 (6 bases). TRBV5-3 is treated as an ORF (open reading frame) with a function not yet certain. The CDR3 sequence is 14 residues long. The V end lost 2 bases, the J end lost 3 bases, and 12 bases lay between the germline ends. CDR3 sequence reads: CARSFLQGSYEQYF. The CDR3, as DNA: TGTGCCAGAAGCTTTCTTCAGGGGAGCTACGAGCAGTACTTC.

The rearrangement uses TRBV7-9 and TRBJ2-1; no definite D call. Between the trimmed V and J ends, which lost 1 base and 2 bases, there was a span of 9 bases. The CDR3 is made up of 15 amino acids. Germline V gene sequence: CDR1 SEHNR, CDR2 FQNEAQ (reference sequence). In nucleotides, the CDR3 is TGTGCCAGCAGCTTAGAAACAGCCGCCTACAATGAGCAGTTCTTC. Amino acids: CASSLETAAYNEQFF.

V usage is TRBV10-3 and J usage is TRBJ2-3; D might be TRBD2 (7 bases). Germline V gene sequence: CDR1 ENHRY, CDR2 SYGVKD. V shed 4 bases and J shed 5 bases, with 22 bases lying between them. This CDR3 contains 17 residues. CDR3 protein: CAISGAGVGGKVDTQYF. CDR3 DNA: TGTGCCATCAGTGGGGCGGGGGTAGGGGGTAAAGTAGATACGCAGTATTTT.

J is TRBJ2-1 and V is TRBV15, with 12 positions matching TRBD2. From germline, CDR1 is LNHNV and CDR2 YYDKDF (reference sequence). The CDR3 covers 17 residues. V was pared by 4 bases and J by 5 bases, with 9 bases of the junction left unmatched. The CDR3 reads CATSISSGLAGNNEQFF. As DNA, the CDR3 is TGTGCCACCAGCATCAGCTCTGGACTAGCGGGGAACAATGAGCAGTTCTTC.

V and J are TRBV29-1 and TRBJ2-1; TRBD1 agrees at 7 bases. The germline V gene has CDR1 SQVTM and CDR2 ANQGSEA. This CDR3 comprises 12 residues. The V gene end was trimmed by 7 bases and the J gene end by 7 bases; junction bases not matched to a gene: 7. The CDR3 bases are TGCAGCGGGATACAGGGGAAAAATGAGCAGTTCTTC. Its protein product is CSGIQGKNEQFF.

This chain uses TRBV11-2 with TRBJ1-2; 7 positions match TRBD1. Trimming at V came to 5 bases and at J to 1 base, leaving 10 bases not matched to a gene. The CDR3 contains 16 residues. Germline CDR1 SGHAT, CDR2 FQNNGV. The CDR3 region has the DNA TGTGCCAGCAGCCTCTTCGGACAGGCCCTTAACTATGGCTACACCTTC. Residues: CASSLFGQALNYGYTF.

This clone has more than one count but fewer than ten. The genes are TRBV11-2 and TRBJ2-5; possibly TRBD2 for D (6 bases). V was shortened by 1 base and J by 3 bases, with 9 bases between the two germline ends. Germline V gene lookup returns CDR1 SGHAT and CDR2 FQNNGV. This CDR3 is 14 amino acids long. As DNA, the CDR3 is TGTGCCAGCAGCTTAGGTTGGGGGGAAGAGACCCAGTACTTC. Translation gives CASSLGWGEETQYF. Based on the CDR3 plus reference TRBV11-2 and TRBJ2-5, the full variable domain is EAGVAQSPRYKIIEKRQSVAFWCNPISGHATLYWYQQILGQGPKLLIQFQNNGVVDDSQLPKDRFSAERLKGVDSTLKIQPAKLEDSAVYLCASSLGWGEETQYFGPGTRLLVL.

This clone has just a few counts. The genes are TRBV7-2 and TRBJ1-6; D remains ambiguous. The CDR3 extends over 15 amino acids. Germline V lookup: CDR1 SGHTA, CDR2 FQGNSA. V lost 1 base and J 7 bases, leaving 11 bases between the germline ends. The CDR3 region has the DNA TGTGCCAGCAGCTTAGATCCCGAGCCCAATTCACCCCTCCACTTT. Its translation: CASSLDPEPNSPLHF.

This clone was seen only once. V usage is TRBV11-1 and J usage is TRBJ1-1; weak D call: TRBD1 (6 bases). The CDR3 totals 13 residues. V was shortened by 2 bases and J by 7 bases, with 11 bases between the two germline ends. Germline V lookup: CDR1 SGHAT, CDR2 FQDESV (reference sequence). CDR3 coding DNA: TGTGCCAGCAGCTTATATGAACAGGGTGAAGCTTTCTTT. Protein sequence: CASSLYEQGEAFF.

The V call is TRBV12-3 or TRBV12-4, the J call TRBJ2-2; D possibly corresponds to TRBD1 (5 bases). The CDR3 spans 13 residues. V lost 6 bases and J lost 3, with 8 bases in between. CDR3 amino acids: CASSPGYTGELFF. CDR3 nucleotides: TGTGCCAGCAGCCCAGGGTACACCGGGGAGCTGTTTTTT.

This chain links TRBV7-9 with TRBJ2-7, with 9 bases identical to TRBD1. The CDR3 totals 17 residues. J was trimmed by 4 bases and V by 5 bases; bases with no gene match: 15. Germline loops: CDR1 SEHNR, CDR2 FQNEAQ (reference sequence). The chain's CDR3 is CASSHTGTGSIRYEQYF. The CDR3 DNA sequence: TGTGCCAGCAGCCACACCGGGACAGGGAGTATTAGGTACGAGCAGTACTTC.

V and J are TRBV11-2 and TRBJ2-5; 11 bases fit TRBD2. V trimming: 5 bases; J trimming: 5 bases; junction bases outside the gene matches: 10. This CDR3 contains 16 residues. Germline values: CDR1 SGHAT, CDR2 FQNNGV. Here the CDR3 DNA reads TGTGCCAGCAGCCCCTCCGGGACTAGCGGAGTGGAGACCCAGTACTTC. It specifies CASSPSGTSGVETQYF. The complete variable domain, with remaining parts taken from reference TRBV11-2 and TRBJ2-5, reads EAGVAQSPRYKIIEKRQSVAFWCNPISGHATLYWYQQILGQGPKLLIQFQNNGVVDDSQLPKDRFSAERLKGVDSTLKIQPAKLEDSAVYLCASSPSGTSGVETQYFGPGTRLLVL.

The chain links TRBV30 to TRBJ2-7; TRBD1 agrees at 7 bases. Unmatched junction bases numbered 4, after V lost 5 bases and J lost 3 bases. The germline gives CDR1 GTSNPN, CDR2 SVGIG (reference sequence). This CDR3 is 12 amino acids long. The CDR3 loop reads CAWSAGGYEQYF. CDR3 nucleotides: TGTGCCTGGTCGGCAGGGGGCTACGAGCAGTACTTC. The variable domain in full, completed from reference TRBV30 and TRBJ2-7, reads SQTIHQWPATLVQPVGSPLSLECTVEGTSNPNLYWYRQAAGRGLQLLFYSVGIGQISSEVPQNLSASRPQDRQFILSSKKLLLSDSGFYLCAWSAGGYEQYFGPGTRLTVT.

This sequence joins TRBV10-2 and TRBJ1-2; 8 bases agree with TRBD1. Germline V gene data show CDR1 as WSHSY and CDR2 as SAAADI. After removal of 6 bases from V and 8 bases from J, the junction contained 11 bases not matched to a gene. The CDR3 has 14 amino acids. The CDR3 coding sequence is TGCGCCAGCAGCGACAGGGGAACTATTAGAGGCTACACCTTC. It yields the protein CASSDRGTIRGYTF.

CDR3 sequence: CASSYSTLAGGPLDDTQYF. The CDR3 DNA follows: TGTGCCAGCAGTTACTCGACTCTAGCGGGGGGGCCGCTGGATGATACGCAGTATTTT. The chain couples TRBV6-2 or TRBV6-3 to TRBJ2-3; 12 nucleotides agree with TRBD2. CDR1 is MNHEY, CDR2 SVGEGT, per germline. Trimming at V came to 0 bases and at J to 6 bases, leaving 13 bases not matched to a gene. The CDR3 totals 19 residues.

The chain recombines TRBV19 with TRBJ1-1, with D possibly matching TRBD1 (5 bases). CDR3 length: 16 amino acids. Germline-derived CDR1 and CDR2 are LNHDA and SQIVND (reference sequence). Trimming took 3 bases from V and 4 from J, leaving 18 bases between them. CDR3 sequence reads: CASSMGGRSLGTEAFF. The CDR3 coding sequence is TGTGCCAGTAGTATGGGGGGTAGGAGTTTGGGCACTGAAGCTTTCTTT.

This clone was recorded a few times. V gene TRBV19 combines with J gene TRBJ1-2; 7 nucleotides line up with TRBD1. The J segment lost 0 bases and the V segment lost 10 bases, leaving 8 bases of the junction unmatched. The CDR3 is 14 amino acids. Germline-derived CDR1 and CDR2 are LNHDA and SQIVND (reference sequence). The CDR3 DNA reads as TGTGCCACCAAGGGACAGAGTACTAACTATGGCTACACCTTC. This gives the protein CATKGQSTNYGYTF. The full variable domain, in which reference TRBV19 and TRBJ1-2 provide the parts outside the CDR3, is DGGITQSPKYLFRKEGQNVTLSCEQNLNHDAMYWYRQDPGQGLRLIYYSQIVNDFQKGDIAEGYSVSREKKESFPLTVTSAQKNPTAFYLCATKGQSTNYGYTFGSGTRLTVV.

This rearrangement joins TRBV4-1 to TRBJ1-1; D might be TRBD1 (6 bases). Germline values: CDR1 MGHRA, CDR2 YSYEKL. The germline V and J ends were trimmed by 4 bases and 0 bases, with 18 bases remaining between them. This CDR3 comprises 17 residues. Here the CDR3 DNA reads TGCGCCAGCAGCCTTGGCGGGGGGCGAAGAGTGAACACTGAAGCTTTCTTT. This codes for CASSLGGGRRVNTEAFF.

This clone was counted a few times. The chain links TRBV30 to TRBJ1-2; 9 bases are shared with TRBD1. The CDR3 is 14 residues long. Trimming cost V 4 bases and J 3 bases; bases outside gene matches: 6. Per the germline V gene, CDR1 is GTSNPN and CDR2 is SVGIG (reference sequence). CDR3 residues: CAWTRDREYYGYTF. The DNA for the CDR3 is TGTGCCTGGACGAGGGACAGGGAGTACTATGGCTACACCTTC.

The chain carries TRBV21-1 and TRBJ2-2; the DNA was not compared with TRBD1, the D call given in the table. TRBV21-1 is labeled a pseudogene. The CDR3 runs 17 residues. In nucleotides, the CDR3 is TGTGCCAGCAGGGAGGGGGCTCGGGACAGGGCAACCGGGGAGCTGTTTTTT. As protein: CASREGARDRATGELFF.

V usage is TRBV5-8 and J usage is TRBJ2-5; a possible D gene is TRBD1 (6 bases). V dropped 2 bases and J dropped 2 bases, with 7 bases sitting between them. The CDR3 loop spans 13 amino acids. Germline-derived CDR1 and CDR2 are SGHTS and YDEGEE. Here the CDR3 reads CASSFDRQETQYF. The CDR3 bases are TGTGCCAGCAGCTTTGACAGGCAAGAGACCCAGTACTTC. The full variable domain, its missing parts supplied by reference TRBV5-8 and TRBJ2-5, is EAGVTQSPTHLIKTRGQQATLRCSPISGHTSVYWYQQALGLGLQFLLWYDEGEERNRGNFPPRFSGRQFPNYSSELNVNALELEDSALYLCASSFDRQETQYFGPGTRLLVL.

This chain joins TRBV6-6 and TRBJ2-3; a weak D match, TRBD2 (6 bases). Looked up from germline, CDR1 is MNHNY and CDR2 is SVGAGI (reference sequence). Trimming stripped 5 bases from V and 3 bases from J, with 21 bases between. The CDR3 is 17 amino acids. The DNA for the CDR3 is TGTGCCAGCAGTCACCGCACTAGCAGCCCTGGGACAGATACGCAGTATTTT. Its protein product is CASSHRTSSPGTDTQYF.

CDR3 loop: CAWSGRGLAEAFF. The CDR3 DNA is TGTGCCTGGAGTGGGCGGGGGCTGGCTGAAGCTTTCTTT. The V and J genes are TRBV30 and TRBJ1-1, with a tentative D call TRBD1 (6 bases). V lost 1 base and J lost 6, with 12 bases in between. The CDR3 is 13 residues long. Germline assignment: CDR1 GTSNPN and CDR2 SVGIG (reference sequence).

The genes are TRBV19 and TRBJ1-5; weak D call: TRBD1 (5 bases). The V end was cut by 4 bases, the J end by 4 bases, with 11 bases between. There are 14 residues in the CDR3. The germline gives CDR1 LNHDA, CDR2 SQIVND (reference sequence). In nucleotides, the CDR3 is TGTGCCAGTAGTACAGGGAGGGCGAATCAGCCCCAGCATTTT. Residues: CASSTGRANQPQHF.

CDR3 residues: CASSEVGRAGNEQYF. The CDR3 DNA reads TGTGCCAGCAGTGAGGTGGGAAGAGCGGGGAACGAGCAGTACTTC. The genes are TRBV25-1 and TRBJ2-7, with 7 bases fitting TRBD2. J was trimmed by 5 bases and V by 3 bases; bases with no gene match: 10. This CDR3 is 15 amino acids long. From germline, CDR1 is MGHDK and CDR2 SYGVNS.

This sequence joins TRBV10-3 and TRBJ1-2; D call uncertain. The CDR3 extends over 12 amino acids. CDR1 and CDR2 from the germline V gene are ENHRY and SYGVKD. Trimming stripped 6 bases from V and 4 bases from J, with 9 bases between. The CDR3 DNA sequence: TGTGCCATCAGGGAAAGGAGCTATGGCTACACCTTC. Amino acid sequence: CAIRERSYGYTF.